Given below is one T cell receptor (beta chain) in context. The antigen remains undetermined. Using triplicate sorts, 300,000 or so cells were collected each time from every CD8+ T cell subset. Germline V gene data show CDR1 as SQVTM and CDR2 as ANQGSEA. The CDR3 has 11 residues. The data were obtained in a study of CXCR3-negative and CXCR3-positive naive CD8 T cells. Libraries were UMI-labeled 5' RACE TRB cDNA. TCRdb re-called the 5' RACE reads; every CDR3 protein appears as one record, without DNA. The sample data list tens of thousands of distinct CDR3 sequences. Findings and limits, study-wide: Similar levels of surface CD5 were seen between naive subsets; TCR strength was inferred from TRB CDR3 properties.

The TCR was taken from a human donor in good health. Some clones in this sample may be carry-over from other donors' samples. What was sequenced was memory CD8+ T cells from blood. V is TRBV29-1 and J is TRBJ2-3; absent DNA, TCRdb's TRBD1 call cannot be checked. The CDR3 reads CSAQGADTQYF.